This record looks at one T cell receptor beta chain sequence and its context. Its antigen remains unidentified. The sample holds no much larger clone one base away, and base qualities are not on file. V is pared back by 2 bases and J by 0 bases, with 17 bases lying between the germline termini. For CDR1 and CDR2, the germline V gene lists SNHLY and FYNNEI. From cysteine to phenylalanine, the CDR3 is 17 amino acids long. The read is trimmed to its CDR3 DNA, 51 bases read in frame from base 1. This entry belongs to a study of Ad26.COV2.S vaccination and SARS-CoV-2 variants (dated by TCRdb to the early 2020s). Background for the entire study: Vaccine-arm donors were drawn from COV1001, a multicentre, randomized, double-blind, placebo-controlled phase I-IIa trial of Ad26.COV2.S in healthy adults. TCRbeta repertoire sequencing served as the tool for gauging how specific and how broad the SARS-CoV-2-reactive T cell receptors were following Ad26.COV2.S vaccination. Blinding of investigators to trial group allocation was maintained during experiments and outcome assessment. A total of some 30 samples were included in the TCR-sequenced set, comprising some 20 Ad26.COV2.S vaccine recipients, 5 placebo recipients and 8 SARS-CoV-2 convalescent individuals. Participants in the trial were split at random into five groups of five each, receiving low-dose or high-dose Ad26.COV2.S once or twice, or else placebo on both occasions. Ad26.COV2.S was administered intramuscularly at a dose of 5x10^10 or 1x10^11 viral particles, either as one shot or as two shots given 56 days apart. Summary of the overall study and its limitations: Substantial breadth of spike-specific CD8+ and CD4+ T cell responses was reported after vaccination. Vaccine and placebo recipients had similar non-spike TCR breadth, a finding consistent with the vaccine containing only spike. The study was not powered to compare responses between vaccine doses or regimens. According to the authors, total T cell responses may have been underestimated by the TCR breadth and depth analyses. Compared with placebo recipients, Ad26.COV2.S recipients showed higher spike-specific TCR breadth (P = 0.0014).

The meaning of the sample's treatment or condition label: 15 to 20 received Ad26.COV2.S at low or high dose, single or two shots; roughly five received placebo; per-sample allocation not given. For vaccine and placebo recipients, the sequenced repertoires came from samples collected on day 63 after the first injection. Between 29 July and 7 August 2020, Cohort 1b enrolled about 27 adults aged 18-55 years at one site in Boston, USA. Ad26.COV2.S was a replication-incompetent adenovirus type 26 vector expressing a prefusion-stabilized SARS-CoV-2 spike protein from the original Wuhan strain. The immunoSEQ Assay was used to sequence TCRbeta CDR3 regions. After extraction, genomic DNA underwent amplification by bias-controlled multiplex PCR, followed by high-throughput sequencing. As for the authors' bioinformatics: To quantify the absolute abundance of every unique TCRbeta CDR3 region, sequences were collapsed and filtered. T cell fraction was estimated by normalization of TCRbeta template counts to usable DNA, with usable DNA being measured through amplification of reference genes present in all nucleated cells. Repertoire TCRs were annotated as SARS-CoV-2-specific when V gene, CDR3 amino acid sequence and J gene were exactly matched to a known reactive TCR set. The reference SARS-CoV-2 TCR set was derived from MIRA and filtered for enrichment in COVID-19-positive ImmuneCODE repertoires, a step that removed public or cross-reactive TCRs. Drawing on the MIRA antigens, annotated TCRs were analysed further at the level of specific ORF or position within ORF. Breadth was defined as the number of annotated unique rearrangements divided by the total number of unique productive rearrangements, and depth was defined as the summed frequency of the annotated unique rearrangements. Two-sided Wilcoxon rank-sum tests were used to compare TCR breadth between groups. TCRdb provides this immuneACCESS table in a form limited to in-frame rearrangements. Some clones are lacking; in checked studies, under half of them reflect an unresolved V gene, and why the rest are absent is not known. The V and J calls and clone size were taken over from that table, and D and trimming were inferred from the DNA. This sample is represented by around 450,000 clones; nearly 90% of them were singletons. The top ten clones comprise over 2.5% of the sample.

The TCR was taken from a person aged 18 to 59 who received the Ad26.COV2.S COVID-19 vaccine or a placebo. This specimen consisted of peripheral blood, obtained in a trial of Ad26.COV2.S vaccine versus placebo. This chain is built from TRBV2 and TRBJ2-7, with a weak D call of TRBD2 (6 bases match). The CDR3 region reads CASSEIAGLGGSYEQYF. The nucleotide sequence reads TGTGCCAGCAGTGAAATCGCGGGTTTGGGGGGCTCCTACGAGCAGTACTTC.